The 6 T cell receptor beta chains in this list originate from one sample, sequenced in a study of blood T cell repertoires in COVID-19. Sequencing used immunoSEQ multiplex PCR; TCRdb keeps in-frame clones, though not all of them. Counted here are 400,000 to 450,000 clones, more than 70% occurring once; the ten biggest clones make up roughly 12%. The sequenced sample was peripheral blood. These receptors were collected from a woman aged 45 to 65 with COVID-19, enrolled during active disease.

The rearrangement joins TRBV27 to TRBJ2-6, with no clear D. CDR3 length: 13 residues. The germline V gene encodes CDR1 MNHEY and CDR2 SMNVEV (reference sequence). With 7 bases removed from V and 0 bases from J, the gap between germline ends came to 4 bases. CDR3 sequence (DNA): TGTGCCAGCACCATCTCTGGGGCCAACGTCCTGACTTTC. Translating gives CASTISGANVLTF.

The rearrangement links TRBV30 to TRBJ1-1; tentatively, D is TRBD1 (5 bases). CDR1 is GTSNPN, CDR2 SVGIG, per germline (reference sequence). The CDR3 consists of 14 residues. V was shortened by 5 bases and J by 0 bases, with 13 bases between the two germline ends. This chain's CDR3 is CAWSQERLNTEAFF. In DNA, the CDR3 is TGTGCCTGGTCACAGGAGAGGTTGAACACTGAAGCTTTCTTT.

This chain uses TRBV10-1 with TRBJ2-1; a possible D gene is TRBD1 (5 bases). The CDR3 consists of 14 residues. Per the germline V gene, CDR1 is WNHNN and CDR2 is SYGVQD (reference sequence). With 5 bases removed from V and 8 bases from J, the gap between germline ends came to 16 bases. Written as DNA, the CDR3 is TGCGCCAGCAGTTTACGGCAGAAAGGGGATGAGCAGTTCTTC. It yields the protein CASSLRQKGDEQFF.

This clone was observed a single time. The V and J genes are TRBV28 and TRBJ1-2; D might be TRBD1 (5 bases). In germline, CDR1 is MDHEN, CDR2 SYDVKM. The CDR3 totals 12 residues. The CDR3 loop is CATIWGQDGYTF. DNA for the CDR3: TGTGCTACCATTTGGGGCCAGGATGGCTACACCTTC.

V gene TRBV4-2 combines with J gene TRBJ1-5; TRBD1 matches 7 bases. The junction had 6 bases not matched to a gene; V was cut back by 8 bases and J by 5 bases. The CDR3 length is 13 residues. The germline V gene has CDR1 LGHNA and CDR2 YNFKEQ. In nucleotides, the CDR3 is TGTGCCAGCGGTGAGACAGGGTATCAGCCCCAGCATTTT. This encodes CASGETGYQPQHF.

This clone was counted between two and nine times. V usage is TRBV29-1 and J usage is TRBJ1-2, with 12 bases that match TRBD1. Germline assignment: CDR1 SQVTM and CDR2 ANQGSEA. The length of the CDR3 is 14 residues. V gave up 7 bases and J gave up 5 bases; unmatched junction bases: 8. The CDR3 DNA reads TGCAGCGGCTCCGGGACAGGGGGCGCTTATGGCTACACCTTC. It yields the protein CSGSGTGGAYGYTF.